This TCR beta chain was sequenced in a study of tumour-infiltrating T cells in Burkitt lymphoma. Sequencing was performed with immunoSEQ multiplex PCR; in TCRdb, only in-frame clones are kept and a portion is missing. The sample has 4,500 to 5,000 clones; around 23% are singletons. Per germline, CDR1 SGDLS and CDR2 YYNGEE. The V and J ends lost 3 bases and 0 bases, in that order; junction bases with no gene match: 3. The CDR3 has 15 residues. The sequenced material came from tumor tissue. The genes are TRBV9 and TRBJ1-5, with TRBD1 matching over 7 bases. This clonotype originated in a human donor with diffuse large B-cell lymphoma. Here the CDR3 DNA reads TGTGCCAGCAGCGGTCGGGACAGTAGCAATCAGCCCCAGCATTTT. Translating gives CASSGRDSSNQPQHF. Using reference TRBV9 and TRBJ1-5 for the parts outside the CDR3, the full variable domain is DSGVTQTPKHLITATGQRVTLRCSPRSGDLSVYWYQQSLDQGLQFLIQYYNGEERAKGNILERFSAQQFPDLHSELNLSSLELGDSALYFCASSGRDSSNQPQHFGDGTRLSIL.